The 26 T cell receptor beta chains reported below all come from one sample, sequenced in a study of T cell changes during pregnancy in multiple sclerosis. Using immunoSEQ multiplex PCR, the repertoire was profiled, and TCRdb retains in-frame clones only, with some absent. Among 20,000 to 25,000 clones listed, over 85% were seen once. Sequencing used CD8+ T cells from peripheral blood mononuclear cells, obtained in the second trimester of pregnancy. These TCRs come from a female donor in good health, enrolled as a control in a pregnancy study.

The chain is built from TRBV27 and TRBJ2-7; TRBD2 matches at 9 bases. The CDR3 spans 15 residues. The J segment lost 1 base and the V segment lost 1 base, leaving 2 bases of the junction unmatched. Germline CDR1 MNHEY, CDR2 SMNVEV (reference sequence). CDR3 sequence (DNA): TGTGCCAGCAGTTTATGGGCGGGAGGGTCCTACGAGCAGTACTTC. It encodes CASSLWAGGSYEQYF.

V usage is TRBV6-1 and J usage is TRBJ2-3, with 9 bases that match TRBD2. The CDR3 length is 14 residues. J gave up 4 bases and V 6 bases, and 5 bases lay outside the gene matches. Germline-derived CDR1 and CDR2 are MNHNS and SASEGT. CDR3 in amino acids: CASSQLAGADTQYF. As DNA, the CDR3 is TGTGCCAGCAGCCAATTAGCGGGAGCAGATACGCAGTATTTT.

The chain recombines TRBV30 with TRBJ2-5; D gene unclear. Germline V gene sequence: CDR1 GTSNPN, CDR2 SVGIG (reference sequence). Trimming stripped 5 bases from V and 1 base from J, with 11 bases between. This CDR3 is built from 13 residues. CDR3 loop: CAWGPEPQETQYF. The CDR3 DNA follows: TGTGCCTGGGGCCCGGAGCCCCAAGAGACCCAGTACTTC.

This chain uses TRBV6-5 with TRBJ2-5, with D possibly TRBD2 on 7 matching bases. This CDR3 has 13 residues. CDR1 MNHEY and CDR2 SVGAGI come from the germline V gene. Trimming took off 2 bases at V and 7 bases at J, with 11 bases between the two ends. CDR3 nucleotides: TGTGCCAGCAGTTACAGGGGGGGGTCGACCCAGTACTTC. Its protein is CASSYRGGSTQYF.

This clone was seen only once. The chain recombines TRBV5-8 with TRBJ2-6; a weak D match, TRBD1 (6 bases). Trimming took off 4 bases at V and 4 bases at J, with 12 bases between the two ends. The CDR3 extends over 15 amino acids. Per the germline V gene, CDR1 is SGHTS and CDR2 is YDEGEE. This chain's CDR3 is CASSPGDPGANVLTF. DNA for the CDR3: TGTGCCAGCAGCCCAGGGGATCCCGGGGCCAACGTCCTGACTTTC.

The chain uses TRBV13 and TRBJ2-1; a weak D match, TRBD1 (5 bases). The CDR3 spans 12 residues. CDR1 and CDR2 from the germline V gene are PRHDT and FYEKMQ (reference sequence). The ends were cut back, 1 base at V and 8 bases at J, with 6 bases in the middle. Here the CDR3 DNA reads TGTGCCAGCAGCTTAGAAGGGGATGAGCAGTTCTTC. Protein: CASSLEGDEQFF. Looking up the rest from reference TRBV13 and TRBJ2-1 gives the full variable domain: AAGVIQSPRHLIKEKRETATLKCYPIPRHDTVYWYQQGPGQDPQFLISFYEKMQSDKGSIPDRFSAQQFSDYHSELNMSSLELGDSALYFCASSLEGDEQFFGPGTRLTVL.

The chain employs TRBV4-3 and TRBJ2-7; weak D call: TRBD2 (6 bases). CDR1 is LGHNA and CDR2 is YSLEER in the germline V gene. The CDR3 sequence is 15 residues long. Trimming left V 2 bases short and J 2 bases short, with 13 bases between. The CDR3 spells CASSQSAGGTYEQYF. CDR3 in DNA: TGCGCCAGCAGCCAATCAGCGGGCGGTACCTACGAGCAGTACTTC.

V is TRBV4-3 and J is TRBJ1-4, with D unresolved. Trimming removed 4 bases from V and 0 bases from J, with 9 bases in between. The germline V gene has CDR1 LGHNA and CDR2 YSLEER. The CDR3 consists of 15 residues. The CDR3 DNA follows: TGCGCCAGCAGCCCGACCCAGGCAACTAATGAAAAACTGTTTTTT. Translation gives CASSPTQATNEKLFF.

The chain joins TRBV6-4 to TRBJ2-3, with 13 bases lining up with TRBD2. The length of the CDR3 is 14 residues. V lost 6 bases and J lost 4; bases outside the gene matches: 1. Germline assignment: CDR1 MRHNA and CDR2 SNTAGT. CDR3 protein: CASSGTSGADTQYF. CDR3 DNA sequence: TGTGCCAGCAGCGGGACTAGCGGGGCAGATACGCAGTATTTT.

The V and J genes are TRBV2 and TRBJ2-3; possible D gene TRBD1, 6 bases. With 4 bases removed from V and 6 bases from J, the gap between germline ends came to 17 bases. Germline-derived CDR1 and CDR2 are SNHLY and FYNNEI. This CDR3 spans 15 amino acids. CDR3 coding DNA: TGTGCCAGCAGTGGAGGGGACATCTATGAGGATACGCAGTATTTT. Residues: CASSGGDIYEDTQYF.

The chain couples TRBV9 to TRBJ2-7; 7 bases align to TRBD1. V lost 4 bases, J lost 3 bases, and 10 bases stayed unmatched. Germline CDR1 and CDR2: SGDLS and YYNGEE. This CDR3 has 15 residues. CDR3: CASSPRQGAFYEQYF. For the CDR3, the DNA is TGTGCCAGCAGCCCACGACAGGGAGCTTTCTACGAGCAGTACTTC.

This clone appeared a single time. This rearrangement joins TRBV6-4 to TRBJ2-2; tentative D call: TRBD1 (6 bases). This CDR3 has 13 residues. V shed 7 bases and J shed 3 bases, with 9 bases lying between them. Looked up from germline, CDR1 is MRHNA and CDR2 is SNTAGT. CDR3 in amino acids: CASTSGDTGELFF. The DNA of the CDR3 is TGTGCCAGCACCTCAGGGGACACCGGGGAGCTGTTTTTT.

This clone is deemed medium-sized. The V gene is TRBV10-2, the J gene TRBJ1-2; perhaps TRBD1 as D (6 bases). CDR3 length: 14 residues. The germline gives CDR1 WSHSY, CDR2 SAAADI. Deletions cut 0 bases from V and 4 bases from J, with 9 bases between. The CDR3 nucleotides read TGCGCCAGCAGTGAGTCGGAGGACAGCTATGGCTACACCTTC. This sequence encodes CASSESEDSYGYTF.

The V and J genes are TRBV7-9 and TRBJ1-6; D is possibly TRBD1 (6 bases). Germline values: CDR1 SEHNR, CDR2 FQNEAQ (reference sequence). The germline V and J ends were trimmed by 4 bases and 11 bases, with 18 bases remaining between them. The CDR3 is made up of 15 amino acids. CDR3 sequence (DNA): TGTGCCAGCAGCTCACACCGGGACACCCTGCCACCCCTCCACTTT. This sequence encodes CASSSHRDTLPPLHF. Looking up the rest from reference TRBV7-9 and TRBJ1-6 gives the full variable domain: DTGVSQNPRHKITKRGQNVTFRCDPISEHNRLYWYRQTLGQGPEFLTYFQNEAQLEKSRLLSDRFSAERPKGSFSTLEIQRTEQGDSAMYLCASSSHRDTLPPLHFGNGTRLTVT.

The count of this clone is one. The genes are TRBV7-6 and TRBJ2-5; D is undetermined. V dropped 3 bases and J dropped 7 bases, with 12 bases sitting between them. Germline CDR1 reads SGHVS; CDR2 reads FNYEAQ. CDR3 length: 13 amino acids. DNA for the CDR3: TGTGCCAGCAGCTTTGCCCTCCGGAGGACCCAGTACTTC. This gives the protein CASSFALRRTQYF.

J is TRBJ2-1 and V is TRBV27; 7 bases align to TRBD2. The ends lost 0 bases at V and 5 bases at J; junction bases unmatched: 4. CDR1 and CDR2 from the germline V gene are MNHEY and SMNVEV (reference sequence). The CDR3 sequence is 15 residues long. This CDR3 is CASSLSGGWDNEQFF. Written as DNA, the CDR3 is TGTGCCAGCAGTTTATCGGGGGGGTGGGACAATGAGCAGTTCTTC.

The chain joins TRBV6-5 to TRBJ2-1; D is uncertain. The CDR3 spans 14 residues. Between the trimmed V and J ends, which lost 6 bases and 5 bases, there was a span of 14 bases. Germline lookup yields CDR1 MNHEY and CDR2 SVGAGI. The CDR3: CASSPEVPHNEQFF. The CDR3 DNA is TGTGCCAGCAGCCCAGAGGTGCCCCACAATGAGCAGTTCTTC.

This clone was observed once. V is TRBV9 and J is TRBJ2-5, with D maybe TRBD1 (6 bases). V lost 4 bases to trimming and J lost 2 bases, with 12 bases between them. Germline values: CDR1 SGDLS, CDR2 YYNGEE. The CDR3 runs 14 residues. The CDR3 coding sequence is TGTGCCAGCAGCCATCCTGACAGGCAAGAGACCCAGTACTTC. This sequence encodes CASSHPDRQETQYF.

V and J are TRBV19 and TRBJ2-7; possible D gene TRBD2, 7 bases. Germline V gene data show CDR1 as LNHDA and CDR2 as SQIVND (reference sequence). This CDR3 has 13 residues. Trimming pared 4 bases from V and 5 bases from J, leaving 12 bases between. This CDR3 is CASSKGGVDEQYF. CDR3 DNA sequence: TGTGCCAGTAGTAAAGGGGGGGTTGACGAGCAGTACTTC.

The rearrangement joins TRBV18 to TRBJ2-2, with 7 bases that match TRBD1. The germline V gene encodes CDR1 KGHSH and CDR2 LQKENI. V shed 5 bases and J 0 bases; nucleotides not matched to a gene: 3. The CDR3 has 15 amino acids. CDR3 DNA: TGTGCCAGCTCAACAGACAGGGCGAACACCGGGGAGCTGTTTTTT. Translation gives CASSTDRANTGELFF.

This clone counts as hyperexpanded. V usage is TRBV30 and J usage is TRBJ1-1, with D unresolved. The CDR3 has 11 amino acids. The ends were cut back, 5 bases at V and 1 base at J, with 5 bases in the middle. Germline CDR1 and CDR2: GTSNPN and SVGIG (reference sequence). CDR3 protein: CAWLRNTEAFF. The CDR3 nucleotides are TGTGCCTGGCTCAGGAACACTGAAGCTTTCTTT.

The V gene is TRBV5-5, the J gene TRBJ2-5, with a weak D call TRBD2 (5 bases). The germline V gene encodes CDR1 SGHKS and CDR2 YYEKEE (reference sequence). The CDR3 consists of 14 residues. The germline V and J ends were trimmed by 4 bases and 5 bases, with 15 bases remaining between them. The CDR3 region has the DNA TGTGCCAGCAGCGATGCGCTAGCAGTGGAGACCCAGTACTTC. It yields the protein CASSDALAVETQYF.

This clone was counted a single time. The chain is built from TRBV9 and TRBJ1-5, with TRBD1 matching over 8 bases. From germline, CDR1 is SGDLS and CDR2 YYNGEE. This CDR3 is 15 amino acids long. Trimming took 8 bases from V and 0 from J; bases not matched to a gene: 7. The CDR3 DNA is TGTGCCAGTCATCCGACAGGGGATAGCAATCAGCCCCAGCATTTT. Protein sequence: CASHPTGDSNQPQHF.

V is TRBV28 and J is TRBJ1-1, with TRBD1 as a possible D gene (6 bases). This CDR3 contains 11 residues. The germline V and J ends were trimmed by 8 bases and 6 bases, with 10 bases remaining between them. Germline loops: CDR1 MDHEN, CDR2 SYDVKM. The CDR3 coding sequence is TGTGCCAGCTGGGGGCCCTCTGAAGCTTTCTTT. Amino acid sequence: CASWGPSEAFF. Full variable domain (rest looked up from reference TRBV28 and TRBJ1-1): DVKVTQSSRYLVKRTGEKVFLECVQDMDHENMFWYRQDPGLGLRLIYFSYDVKMKEKGDIPEGYSVSREKKERFSLILESASTNQTSMYLCASWGPSEAFFGQGTRLTVV.

This chain links TRBV5-1 with TRBJ1-1; the D gene is possibly TRBD1 (5 bases). The germline CDR1 and CDR2 sequences are SGHRS and YFSETQ. The CDR3 totals 15 residues. V gave up 4 bases and J gave up 5 bases, with 18 bases separating them. In DNA form, the CDR3 reads TGCGCCAGCAGCCCCACCGGGACGGGGGGTACTGAAGCTTTCTTT. This encodes CASSPTGTGGTEAFF.

This clone showed up just once. J is TRBJ2-1 and V is TRBV13; TRBD2 agrees at 7 bases. V shed 5 bases, J shed 7 bases, and the junction held 8 bases outside the gene matches. In germline, CDR1 is PRHDT, CDR2 FYEKMQ (reference sequence). This CDR3 spans 14 amino acids. In DNA, the CDR3 is TGTGCCAGCAGCACCCCGGGACTAACTAATGAGCAGTTCTTC. Translating gives CASSTPGLTNEQFF.